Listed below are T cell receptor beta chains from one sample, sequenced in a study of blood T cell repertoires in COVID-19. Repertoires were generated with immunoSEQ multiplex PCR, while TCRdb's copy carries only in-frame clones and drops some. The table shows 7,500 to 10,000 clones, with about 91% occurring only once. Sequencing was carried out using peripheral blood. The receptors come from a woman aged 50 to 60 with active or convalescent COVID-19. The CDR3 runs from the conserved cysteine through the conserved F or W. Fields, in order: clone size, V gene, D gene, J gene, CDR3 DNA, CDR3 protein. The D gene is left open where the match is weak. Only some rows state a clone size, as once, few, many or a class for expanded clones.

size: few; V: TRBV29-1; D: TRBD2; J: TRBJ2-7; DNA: TGCAGCGTTGTCTTGGGGGGGTATCTGGGCGAGCAGTACTTC; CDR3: CSVVLGGYLGEQYF
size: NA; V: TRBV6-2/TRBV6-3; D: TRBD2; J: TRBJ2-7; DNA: TGTGCCAGCAGTCGACTAGCGGGGGCCTACGAGCAGTACTTC; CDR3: CASSRLAGAYEQYF
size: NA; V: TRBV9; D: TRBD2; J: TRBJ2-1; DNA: TGTGCCAGCAGCGCGACTAGCGGGAGCTACAATGAGCAGTTCTTC; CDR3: CASSATSGSYNEQFF
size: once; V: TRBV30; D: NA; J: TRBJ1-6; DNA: TGTGCCTGGAGTGTACGAGTGGATTCACCCCTCCACTTT; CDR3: CAWSVRVDSPLHF
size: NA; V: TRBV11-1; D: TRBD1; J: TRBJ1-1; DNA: TGTGCCAGCAGCTCCCGGACAGGGCTGAACACTGAAGCTTTCTTT; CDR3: CASSSRTGLNTEAFF
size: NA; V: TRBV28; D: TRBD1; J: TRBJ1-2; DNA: TGTGCCAGCAGGGGGACAGGGGGTAGCTCTGGCTACACCTTC; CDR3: CASRGTGGSSGYTF
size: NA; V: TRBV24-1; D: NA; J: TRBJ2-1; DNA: TGTGCCACCAGTGATTTTAGTGCAGGGAACAATGAGCAGTTCTTC; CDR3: CATSDFSAGNNEQFF
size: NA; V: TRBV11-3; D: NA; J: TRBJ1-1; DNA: TGTGCCAGCAGCTGGACAGCGAACACTGAAGCTTTCTTT; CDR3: CASSWTANTEAFF
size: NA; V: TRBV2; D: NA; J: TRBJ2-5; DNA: TGTGCCAGCAGTGGTGGAGTTGAGACCCAGTACTTC; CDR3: CASSGGVETQYF
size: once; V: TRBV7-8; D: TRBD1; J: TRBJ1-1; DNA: TGTGCCAGCAGCCGACAGGGTTTGGAAGCTTTCTTT; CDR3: CASSRQGLEAFF
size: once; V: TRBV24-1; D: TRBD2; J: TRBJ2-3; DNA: TGTGCCACCAGTGATGTTGGCGGGAGTGATACGCAGTATTTT; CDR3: CATSDVGGSDTQYF
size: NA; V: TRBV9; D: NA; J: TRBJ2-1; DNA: TGTGCCAGCAGCGTATCTATAGCGGACCATGAGCAGTTCTTC; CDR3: CASSVSIADHEQFF
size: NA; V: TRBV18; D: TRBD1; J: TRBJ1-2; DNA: TGTGCCAGCTCACCACCGGGACAGGGGGCGTTTGGGGACACCTTC; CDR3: CASSPPGQGAFGDTF
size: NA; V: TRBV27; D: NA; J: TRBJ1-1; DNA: TGTGCCAGCAGTTTATTCTCAGGCACTGAAGCTTTCTTT; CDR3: CASSLFSGTEAFF
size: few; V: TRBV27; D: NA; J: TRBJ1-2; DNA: TGTGCCAGCAGTTTATATGTGGGTAGGGACTACTATGGCTACACCTTC; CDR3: CASSLYVGRDYYGYTF
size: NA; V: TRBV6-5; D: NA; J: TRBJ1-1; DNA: TGTGCCAGCAGTTACTGGGGAGAGAACACTGAAGCTTTCTTT; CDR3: CASSYWGENTEAFF
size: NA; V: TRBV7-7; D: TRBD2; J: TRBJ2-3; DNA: TGTGCTAGCAGCTTAGTCGCGGGGGGGCCCGCAGATACGCAGTATTTT; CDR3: CASSLVAGGPADTQYF
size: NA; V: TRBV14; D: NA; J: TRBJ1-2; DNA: TGTGCCAGCAGCCAAGGGACTAGCGCTAACTATGGCTACACCTTC; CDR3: CASSQGTSANYGYTF
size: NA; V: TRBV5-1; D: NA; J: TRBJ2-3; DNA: TGCGCCAGCGGGTCCGGGGACACAGATACGCAGTATTTT; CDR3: CASGSGDTDTQYF
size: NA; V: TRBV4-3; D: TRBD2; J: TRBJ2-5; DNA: TGCGCCAGCAGCCAAGAAGGCGGGGGAGCGGGAGGGGGAGAGACCCAGTACTTC; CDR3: CASSQEGGGAGGGETQYF
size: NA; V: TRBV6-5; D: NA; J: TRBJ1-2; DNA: TGTGCCAGCAGTTACCTTATGTCTTCTAACTATGGCTACACCTTC; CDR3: CASSYLMSSNYGYTF
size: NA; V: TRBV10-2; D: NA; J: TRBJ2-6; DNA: TGCGCCAGCAGTGAGCCAGGGATCGGAGGGGCCAACGTCCTGACTTTC; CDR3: CASSEPGIGGANVLTF
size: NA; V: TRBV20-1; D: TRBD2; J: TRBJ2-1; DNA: TGCAGTGCTAGTGGGGGAGGGCCTTATTCGGTCAATGAGCAGTTCTTC; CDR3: CSASGGGPYSVNEQFF
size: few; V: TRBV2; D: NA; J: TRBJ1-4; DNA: TGTGCCAGCAAGGGAGCCCCTAATGAAAAACTGTTTTTT; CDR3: CASKGAPNEKLFF
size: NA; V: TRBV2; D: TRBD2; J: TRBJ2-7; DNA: TGTGCCAGCAGTGAAGAGGTACTAGCGGGGACCTACGAGCAGTACTTC; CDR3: CASSEEVLAGTYEQYF
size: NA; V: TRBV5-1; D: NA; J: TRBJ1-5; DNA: TGCGCCAGCAGCGCTACGGGTTACGCGGATCAGCCCCAGCATTTT; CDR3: CASSATGYADQPQHF
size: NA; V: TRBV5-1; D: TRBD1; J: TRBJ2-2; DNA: TGCGCCAGCAGGCAAGGACAGGGGCCGAACACCGGGGAGCTGTTTTTT; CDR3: CASRQGQGPNTGELFF
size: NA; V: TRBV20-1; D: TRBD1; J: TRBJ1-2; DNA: TGCAGTGCTAGTGGGGACAGGAGAGGCTACACCTTC; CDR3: CSASGDRRGYTF
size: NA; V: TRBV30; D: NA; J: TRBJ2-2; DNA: TGTGCCTGGGGGCTCGGCAGGGGGGCCGGGGAGCTGTTTTTT; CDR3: CAWGLGRGAGELFF
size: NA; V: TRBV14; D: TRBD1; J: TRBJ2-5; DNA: TGTGCCAGCAGCCACAGAACCGGGACAGGGGGCTTCGAGACCCAGTACTTC; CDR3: CASSHRTGTGGFETQYF
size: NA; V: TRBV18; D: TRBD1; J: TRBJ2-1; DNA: TGTGCCAGCTCAAACACCGGGACAGGTTACAATGAGCAGTTCTTC; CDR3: CASSNTGTGYNEQFF
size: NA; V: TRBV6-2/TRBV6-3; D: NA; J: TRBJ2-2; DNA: TGTGCCAGCAGTTATTGGCAGTCCTACACCGGGGAGCTGTTTTTT; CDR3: CASSYWQSYTGELFF
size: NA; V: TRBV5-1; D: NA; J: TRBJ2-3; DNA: TGCGCCAGCAGCTTGGGTTCGTCGGATACGCAGTATTTT; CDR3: CASSLGSSDTQYF
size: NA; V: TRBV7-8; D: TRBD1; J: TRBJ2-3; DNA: TGTGCCAGCAGCTTACCGCCGGGGACAGGGAGTCTAGATACGCAGTATTTT; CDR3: CASSLPPGTGSLDTQYF
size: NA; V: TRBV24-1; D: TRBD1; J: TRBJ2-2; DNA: TGTGCCACCAGTGATTATACCGGGACAGGGACGTCCGGGGAGCTGTTTTTT; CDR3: CATSDYTGTGTSGELFF
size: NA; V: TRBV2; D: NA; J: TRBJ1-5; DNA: TGTGCCAGCAGTGAAGCAAGGGGAAAGGGCGCCCAGCATTTT; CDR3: CASSEARGKGAQHF
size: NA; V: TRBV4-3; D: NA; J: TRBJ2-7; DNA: TGCGCCAGCAGCCCCGGGACTCGACCTTCCGAGCAGTACTTC; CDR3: CASSPGTRPSEQYF
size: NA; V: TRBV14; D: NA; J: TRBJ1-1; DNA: TGTGCCAGCAGCCTGTGGGGTGGGAGGGGGGACACTGAAGCTTTCTTT; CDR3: CASSLWGGRGDTEAFF
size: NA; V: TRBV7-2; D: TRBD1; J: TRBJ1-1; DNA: TGTGCCAGCAGCTTAGGGACAGGGAACACTGAAGCTTTCTTT; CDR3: CASSLGTGNTEAFF
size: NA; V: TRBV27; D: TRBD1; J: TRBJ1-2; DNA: TGTGCCAGCGGATACAGGGGGAAGAATGGCTACACCTTC; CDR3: CASGYRGKNGYTF
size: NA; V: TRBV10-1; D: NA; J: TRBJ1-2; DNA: TGCGCCACGAGAGGGTATTGCTATGGCTACACCTTC; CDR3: CATRGYCYGYTF
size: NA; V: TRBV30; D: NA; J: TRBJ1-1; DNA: TGTGCCTGGAGTGTATCTAGGGGCACCTGGTTGACTGAAGCTTTCTTT; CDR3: CAWSVSRGTWLTEAFF
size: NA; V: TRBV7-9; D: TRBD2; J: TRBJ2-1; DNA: TGTGCCAGCAGCTTAAGTTTTGGCGGGAGAGTTGGGTCCTACAATGAGCAGTTCTTC; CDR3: CASSLSFGGRVGSYNEQFF
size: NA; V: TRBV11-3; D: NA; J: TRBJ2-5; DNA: TGTGCCAGCAGCTTGGGTGCGGGACGAGAGACCCAGTACTTC; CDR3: CASSLGAGRETQYF
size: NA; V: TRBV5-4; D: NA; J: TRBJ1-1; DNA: TGTGCCAGCAGCCCCCGACAGGAGGTGAACACTGAAGCTTTCTTT; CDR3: CASSPRQEVNTEAFF
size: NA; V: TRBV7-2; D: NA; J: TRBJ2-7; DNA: TGTGCCAGCAGCTCTGTCGGTAGCGGAACCTACGAGCAGTACTTC; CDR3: CASSSVGSGTYEQYF
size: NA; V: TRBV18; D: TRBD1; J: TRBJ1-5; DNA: TGTGCCAGCTCACCAGAAGTAGGGGGCGGTCAGCCCCAGCATTTT; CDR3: CASSPEVGGGQPQHF
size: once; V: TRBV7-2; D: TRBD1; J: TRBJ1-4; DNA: TGTGCCAGCAGCTTCGCCGGGACAGGGGTCGAAAAACTGTTTTTT; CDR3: CASSFAGTGVEKLFF
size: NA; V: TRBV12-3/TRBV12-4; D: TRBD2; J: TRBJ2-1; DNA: TGTGCCAGCCGGGGGGGTGAGCAGTTCTTC; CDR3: CASRGGEQFF
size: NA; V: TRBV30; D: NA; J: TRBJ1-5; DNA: TGTGCCTGGAGTGGCGGGGGGAGTTACAATCAGCCCCAGCATTTT; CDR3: CAWSGGGSYNQPQHF
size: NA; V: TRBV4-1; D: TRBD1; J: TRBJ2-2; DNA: TGCGCCAGCAGCGGACAGGGAACCGGGGAGCTGTTTTTT; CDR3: CASSGQGTGELFF
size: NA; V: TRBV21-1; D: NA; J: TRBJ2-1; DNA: TGTGCCAGCAGCTGGAAGATGACGAGACTAGCGGTGGTACTAGCGGGAGTCATGAATGAGCAGTTCTTC; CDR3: CASSWKMTRLAVVLAGVMNEQFF
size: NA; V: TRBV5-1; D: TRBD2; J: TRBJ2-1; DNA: TGCGCCAGCAGCTCGACTAGCCCCTACAATGAGCAGTTCTTC; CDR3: CASSSTSPYNEQFF
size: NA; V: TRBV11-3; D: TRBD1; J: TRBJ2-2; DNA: TGTGCCAGCAGCTGGGGGACAGCGAACACCGGGGAGCTGTTTTTT; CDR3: CASSWGTANTGELFF
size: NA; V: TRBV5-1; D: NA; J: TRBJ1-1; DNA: TGCGCCAGCAGCTTGAGGACAGTGGAGGACACTGAAGCTTTCTTT; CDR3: CASSLRTVEDTEAFF